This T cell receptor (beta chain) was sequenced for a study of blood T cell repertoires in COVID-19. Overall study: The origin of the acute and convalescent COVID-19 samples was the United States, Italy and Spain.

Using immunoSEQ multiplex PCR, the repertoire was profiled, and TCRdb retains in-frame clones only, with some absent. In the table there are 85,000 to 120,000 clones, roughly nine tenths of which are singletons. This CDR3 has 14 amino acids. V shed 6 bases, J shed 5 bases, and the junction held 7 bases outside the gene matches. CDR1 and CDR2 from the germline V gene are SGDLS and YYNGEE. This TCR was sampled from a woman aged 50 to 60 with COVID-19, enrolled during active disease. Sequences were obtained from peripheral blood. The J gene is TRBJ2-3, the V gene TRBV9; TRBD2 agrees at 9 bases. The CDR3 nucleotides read TGTGCCAGCAAGGCTAGCGGGGCGGAAGATACGCAGTATTTT. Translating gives CASKASGAEDTQYF.